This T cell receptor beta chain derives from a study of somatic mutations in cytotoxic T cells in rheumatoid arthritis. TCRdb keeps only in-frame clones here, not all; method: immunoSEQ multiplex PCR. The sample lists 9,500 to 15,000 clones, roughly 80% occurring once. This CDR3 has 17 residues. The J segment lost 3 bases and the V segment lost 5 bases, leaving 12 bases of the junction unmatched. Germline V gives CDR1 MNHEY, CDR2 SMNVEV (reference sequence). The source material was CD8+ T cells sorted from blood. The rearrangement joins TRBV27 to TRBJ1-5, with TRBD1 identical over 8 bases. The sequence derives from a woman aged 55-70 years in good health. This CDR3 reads CASSQGQAKGTNQPQHF. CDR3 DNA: TGTGCCAGCAGTCAGGGACAGGCAAAGGGGACCAATCAGCCCCAGCATTTT.